Following are 23 T cell receptor beta chains from one sample sequenced in a study of cytomegalovirus exposure and HLA in healthy donors. The PCR contained 60 Vbeta and 13 Jbeta primers. Clones were sequenced by immunoSEQ multiplex PCR, and TCRdb holds only the in-frame ones, with some missing. This sample carries about 140,000 clones, just under 80% of them seen once, and the ten largest clones take less than 5%. The sample was PBMCs. Source of these receptors: a man aged 25-45 years in good health.

The chain employs TRBV2 and TRBJ2-2; D perhaps matches TRBD1 (5 bases). From germline, CDR1 is SNHLY and CDR2 FYNNEI. This CDR3 has 14 amino acids. V gave up 8 bases and J gave up 4 bases, with 14 bases separating them. The CDR3 sequence is CASLGRARTGELFF. The CDR3 DNA sequence: TGTGCCAGCTTGGGCAGGGCGCGCACCGGGGAGCTGTTTTTT.

In its sample, this clone was seen once. The rearrangement joins TRBV5-6 to TRBJ2-2, with 15 bases matching TRBD2. V dropped 4 bases and J dropped 5; count of bases not matched to a gene: 6. Germline V gene data show CDR1 as SGHDT and CDR2 as YYEEEE. The CDR3 is made up of 17 amino acids. This CDR3 reads CASSPSGLAGGTGELFF. The CDR3 nucleotides are TGTGCCAGCAGCCCATCCGGACTAGCGGGAGGGACCGGGGAGCTGTTTTTT.

The chain employs TRBV28 and TRBJ1-1; weak D call: TRBD1 (6 bases). Germline V CDR1 and CDR2: MDHEN, SYDVKM. Trimming took 6 bases from V and 6 from J, leaving 11 bases between them. This CDR3 region has 12 residues. DNA for the CDR3: TGTGCCAGCAGACCTCAGGGGCCTGAAGCTTTCTTT. Translated, it gives CASRPQGPEAFF.

V is TRBV7-2 and J is TRBJ2-7; 14 nucleotides align to TRBD2. After removal of 1 base from V and 3 bases from J, the junction contained 8 bases not matched to a gene. CDR3 length: 18 amino acids. The V gene's germline CDR1 is SGHTA and CDR2 FQGNSA. DNA for the CDR3: TGTGCCAGCAGCTTAGAGGGACTAGCGGGAGTGAAAGTCTACGAGCAGTACTTC. Translated, it gives CASSLEGLAGVKVYEQYF.

The chain carries TRBV18 and TRBJ2-6; D possibly corresponds to TRBD1 (6 bases). This CDR3 comprises 19 residues. Per germline, CDR1 KGHSH and CDR2 LQKENI. With 3 bases removed from V and 0 bases from J, the gap between germline ends came to 18 bases. The CDR3 DNA is TGTGCCAGCTCACCCGCCGCCCACAGGGAGCCCTCTGGGGCCAACGTCCTGACTTTC. Translated, it gives CASSPAAHREPSGANVLTF.

The V and J genes are TRBV7-8 and TRBJ2-1; 9 nucleotides match TRBD1. The junction had 19 bases not matched to a gene; V was cut back by 3 bases and J by 4 bases. The CDR3 is made up of 20 amino acids. Germline V gene lookup returns CDR1 SGHVS and CDR2 FQNEAQ. CDR3 nucleotide sequence: TGTGCCAGCAGCTTGAGAGGGACCCTTCAATACAGGGGGCATTACAATGAGCAGTTCTTC. Its protein is CASSLRGTLQYRGHYNEQFF.

The rearrangement joins TRBV6-6 to TRBJ2-5, with TRBD1 identical over 7 bases. This CDR3 contains 13 residues. V lost 6 bases, J lost 2 bases, and 3 bases stayed unmatched. Germline V gives CDR1 MNHNY, CDR2 SVGAGI (reference sequence). This CDR3 reads CASRRQGQETQYF. The CDR3 coding sequence is TGTGCCAGCAGAAGACAGGGTCAAGAGACCCAGTACTTC.

This sequence joins TRBV13 and TRBJ2-5; maybe TRBD1 (6 bases). The ends were cut back, 4 bases at V and 4 bases at J, with 16 bases in the middle. The CDR3 spans 15 residues. The germline V gene encodes CDR1 PRHDT and CDR2 FYEKMQ (reference sequence). The CDR3 reads CASSSNGQKRETQYF. CDR3 DNA sequence: TGTGCCAGCAGCTCCAACGGACAGAAGAGAGAGACCCAGTACTTC.

This chain uses TRBV28 with TRBJ2-1; 7 bases align to TRBD1. The CDR3 consists of 14 residues. Germline V gene data show CDR1 as MDHEN and CDR2 as SYDVKM. V shed 7 bases, J shed 7 bases, and the junction held 10 bases outside the gene matches. CDR3 region: CASNLDRAGNEQFF. The CDR3, as DNA: TGTGCCAGCAATCTCGACAGGGCTGGGAATGAGCAGTTCTTC.

The V call is TRBV7-8, the J call TRBJ2-1; 8 bases match TRBD2. The CDR3 is 14 amino acids. With 4 bases clipped from V and 8 bases from J, the junction kept 7 bases outside the gene matches. Germline V CDR1 and CDR2: SGHVS, FQNEAQ. This CDR3 reads CASSSSAGADEQFF. The CDR3 DNA follows: TGTGCCAGCAGCTCATCAGCGGGAGCGGATGAGCAGTTCTTC. The variable domain in full, with the rest retrieved from reference TRBV7-8 and TRBJ2-1, is GAGVSQSPRYKVAKRGQDVALRCDPISGHVSLFWYQQALGQGPEFLTYFQNEAQLDKSGLPSDRFFAERPEGSVSTLKIQRTQQEDSAVYLCASSSSAGADEQFFGPGTRLTVL.

The CDR3 DNA follows: TGTGCCAGCTCTCGGACTAGCGGGAGGGAGCAGTACTTC. Its translation is CASSRTSGREQYF. The chain has TRBV18 and TRBJ2-7; TRBD2 matches 14 bases. J lost 7 bases, V lost 6 bases, and 2 bases had no gene match. There are 13 residues in the CDR3. CDR1 and CDR2 from the germline V gene are KGHSH and LQKENI. Complete variable domain (other parts from reference TRBV18 and TRBJ2-7): NAGVMQNPRHLVRRRGQEARLRCSPMKGHSHVYWYRQLPEEGLKFMVYLQKENIIDESGMPKERFSAEFPKEGPSILRIQQVVRGDSAAYFCASSRTSGREQYFGPGTRLTVT.

J is TRBJ2-1 and V is TRBV5-4; 9 bases fit TRBD2. This CDR3 has 17 residues. Germline CDR1 reads SGHNT; CDR2 reads YYREEE (reference sequence). The ends lost 0 bases at V and 6 bases at J; junction bases unmatched: 10. In DNA form, the CDR3 reads TGTGCCAGCAGCTTGGCCCTATTGACTAGCGGAACCAATGAGCAGTTCTTC. Its protein product is CASSLALLTSGTNEQFF.

This clone came up once. The CDR3 DNA sequence: TGTGCCAGCAGCTTAACAGAGACTGGGGCCAACGTCCTGACTTTC. Translating it yields CASSLTETGANVLTF. This chain uses TRBV7-3 with TRBJ2-6, with unresolved D. The V gene's germline CDR1 is SGHTA and CDR2 FQGTGA. Trimming shortened V by 0 bases and J by 2 bases, and 5 bases separated the two germline ends. The CDR3 has 15 residues.

This chain connects TRBV25-1 to TRBJ1-4; tentative D call: TRBD1 (6 bases). Trimming took off 3 bases at V and 4 bases at J, with 6 bases between the two ends. This CDR3 region has 13 residues. Germline lookup yields CDR1 MGHDK and CDR2 SYGVNS. The CDR3 DNA follows: TGTGCCAGCAGTGACAGGGGTAATGAAAAACTGTTTTTT. It yields the protein CASSDRGNEKLFF.

This clone was observed a few times. This chain joins TRBV6-5 and TRBJ2-7, with D possibly matching TRBD2 (5 bases). Trimming left V 10 bases short and J 5 bases short, with 15 bases between. This CDR3 contains 12 residues. CDR1 and CDR2 (germline): MNHEY, SVGAGI. For the CDR3, the DNA is TGTGCCACCCTGCTGAGGGATGACGAGCAGTACTTC. Residues: CATLLRDDEQYF.

The chain combines TRBV28 with TRBJ2-5, with D possibly matching TRBD2 (6 bases). Germline V CDR1 and CDR2: MDHEN, SYDVKM. V was trimmed by 3 bases and J by 4 bases, leaving 15 bases between them. There are 15 residues in the CDR3. CDR3 loop: CASSLPTSRSETQYF. CDR3 DNA: TGTGCCAGCAGTTTGCCGACTAGTCGGTCAGAGACCCAGTACTTC.

The chain carries TRBV7-3 and TRBJ2-1; TRBD1 is a possible D gene (5 bases). Trimming cost V 5 bases and J 3 bases, with 8 bases left between them. CDR3 length: 13 amino acids. Germline V gene data show CDR1 as SGHTA and CDR2 as FQGTGA. The DNA for the CDR3 is TGTGCCAGCAGCGCAGACAGCTACAATGAGCAGTTCTTC. This codes for CASSADSYNEQFF.

The J gene is TRBJ2-7, the V gene TRBV6-5, with a weak D call TRBD2 (6 bases). Germline values: CDR1 MNHEY, CDR2 SVGAGI. Trimming pared 6 bases from V and 3 bases from J, leaving 15 bases between. The length of the CDR3 is 14 residues. CDR3 amino acids: CASRPRVGLYEQYF. The CDR3 nucleotides are TGTGCCAGCAGGCCCAGGGTGGGACTCTACGAGCAGTACTTC.

This rearrangement joins TRBV5-1 to TRBJ1-2; D is unresolved. From germline, CDR1 is SGHRS and CDR2 YFSETQ. Trimming took 0 bases from V and 8 from J, leaving 17 bases between them. This CDR3 spans 15 amino acids. CDR3 bases: TGCGCCAGCAGCTTGGCCGGCGGGGTAGTGCGCGGCTACACCTTC. Its protein is CASSLAGGVVRGYTF.

The rearrangement uses TRBV19 and TRBJ1-1; D is perhaps TRBD1 (6 bases). Trimming cost V 5 bases and J 2 bases, with 12 bases left between them. This CDR3 region has 14 residues. Per the germline V gene, CDR1 is LNHDA and CDR2 is SQIVND (reference sequence). The CDR3, as DNA: TGTGCCAGTAGTGCGGAACAGGGAAACACTGAAGCTTTCTTT. This sequence encodes CASSAEQGNTEAFF.

This chain joins TRBV7-2 and TRBJ2-7; no firm D call. The CDR3 sequence is 13 residues long. Per germline, CDR1 SGHTA and CDR2 FQGNSA. Trimming shortened V by 5 bases and J by 5 bases, and 13 bases separated the two germline ends. The CDR3 here is CASSPSFSHEQYF. CDR3 nucleotide sequence: TGTGCCAGCAGCCCCTCTTTTTCCCACGAGCAGTACTTC. Filled out from reference TRBV7-2 and TRBJ2-7, the complete variable domain reads GAGVSQSPSNKVTEKGKDVELRCDPISGHTALYWYRQSLGQGLEFLIYFQGNSAPDKSGLPSDRFSAERTGGSVSTLTIQRTQQEDSAVYLCASSPSFSHEQYFGPGTRLTVT.

This rearrangement joins TRBV5-6 to TRBJ2-5; D gene unclear. The V and J ends lost 0 bases and 2 bases respectively, with 2 bases between them. Per the germline V gene, CDR1 is SGHDT and CDR2 is YYEEEE. There are 12 residues in the CDR3. Here the CDR3 DNA reads TGTGCCAGCAGCTTGGTACAAGAGACCCAGTACTTC. Amino acid sequence: CASSLVQETQYF.

The CDR3, as DNA: TGTGCCAGCAGTTTACTTGGCGGAGGGGCGTCAGATACGCAGTATTTT. Translated, it gives CASSLLGGGASDTQYF. This chain uses TRBV28 with TRBJ2-3; possible D gene TRBD2, 6 bases. This CDR3 is built from 16 residues. V lost 2 bases and J 4 bases, leaving 16 bases between the germline ends. CDR1 is MDHEN, CDR2 SYDVKM, per germline.